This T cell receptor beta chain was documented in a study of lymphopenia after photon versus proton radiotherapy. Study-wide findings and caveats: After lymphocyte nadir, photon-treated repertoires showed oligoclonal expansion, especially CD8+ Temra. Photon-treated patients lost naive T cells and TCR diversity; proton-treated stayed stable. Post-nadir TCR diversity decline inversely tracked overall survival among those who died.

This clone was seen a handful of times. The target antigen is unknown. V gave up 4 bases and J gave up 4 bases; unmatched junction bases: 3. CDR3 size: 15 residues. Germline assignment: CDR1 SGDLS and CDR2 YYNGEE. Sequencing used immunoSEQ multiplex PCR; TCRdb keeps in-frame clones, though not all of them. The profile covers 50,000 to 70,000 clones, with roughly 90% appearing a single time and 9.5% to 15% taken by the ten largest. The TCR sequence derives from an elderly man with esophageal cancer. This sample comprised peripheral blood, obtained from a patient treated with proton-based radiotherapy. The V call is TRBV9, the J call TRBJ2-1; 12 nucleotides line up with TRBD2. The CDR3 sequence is CASSKTSGSYNEQFF. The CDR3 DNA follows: TGTGCCAGCAGCAAGACTAGCGGGAGTTACAATGAGCAGTTCTTC.